This T cell receptor beta chain was retrieved from a study of T cell changes during pregnancy in multiple sclerosis. Clones were sequenced by immunoSEQ multiplex PCR, and TCRdb holds only the in-frame ones, with some missing. Of about 46,000 clones detected, around 91% appear once; the ten largest clones hold approximately 0.39%. There are 15 residues in the CDR3. Germline V gene data show CDR1 as LGHNA and CDR2 as YNFKEQ. Deletions cut 0 bases from V and 4 bases from J, with 12 bases between. This chain uses TRBV4-2 with TRBJ1-2, with D unresolved. The source is a female donor in good health, enrolled as a control in a pregnancy study. The sequenced sample was CD4+ T cells from peripheral blood mononuclear cells, obtained in the second trimester of pregnancy. CDR3 coding DNA: TGTGCCAGCAGCCAAGAGGCTGGGCAAGTCTATGGCTACACCTTC. The encoded protein is CASSQEAGQVYGYTF.